Below are 18 T cell receptor beta chains sequenced from a single sample in a study of identical twins. TCRdb re-analysed the 5' RACE reads in MiXCR, keeping a single row per CDR3 protein. The table has around 250,000 distinct CDR3 sequences, 5% to 7% seen once; the top ten hold just over 14%. The same data also went into a second study, on T cells expressing NK-cell markers.

Specimen: CD8+ T cells sorted from blood. The source of these receptors is a woman aged 18-29 years in good health.

The V gene is TRBV6-1, the J gene TRBJ2-3; 8 bases fit TRBD2. V was pared by 10 bases and J by 5 bases, with 17 bases of the junction left unmatched. The CDR3 has 16 residues. Germline V gene lookup returns CDR1 MNHNS and CDR2 SASEGT. The CDR3 region is CAISNPDGREGDTQYF. DNA of the CDR3: TGTGCCATTTCAAACCCGGATGGACGGGAGGGAGATACGCAGTATTTT.

This clonotype appeared many times. The V gene is TRBV7-9, the J gene TRBJ2-3, with D possibly matching TRBD1 (5 bases). The V gene's germline CDR1 is SEHNR and CDR2 FQNEAQ (reference sequence). This CDR3 has 15 residues. V lost 3 bases to trimming and J lost 0 bases, with 10 bases between them. This chain's CDR3 is CASSLDTTSTDTQYF. The CDR3 DNA is TGTGCCAGCAGCTTGGACACTACTAGCACAGATACGCAGTATTTT.

V is TRBV9 and J is TRBJ2-1, with 13 bases lining up with TRBD2. J lost 9 bases, V lost 0 bases, and 9 bases had no gene match. Germline values: CDR1 SGDLS, CDR2 YYNGEE. The CDR3 is 17 residues long. CDR3 loop: CASSVAPGTSGIGEQFF. In DNA, the CDR3 is TGTGCCAGCAGCGTAGCTCCCGGGACTAGCGGGATCGGTGAGCAGTTCTTC.

The chain couples TRBV9 to TRBJ2-7; 9 bases line up with TRBD2. In germline, CDR1 is SGDLS, CDR2 YYNGEE. V was clipped by 0 bases and J by 2 bases; unmatched bases: 3. The CDR3 sequence is 15 residues long. The CDR3 bases are TGTGCCAGCAGCGTAGGGCGGGAGGGGACCTACGAGCAGTACTTC. Amino acids: CASSVGREGTYEQYF.

The rearrangement uses TRBV7-9 and TRBJ2-7, with TRBD2 identical over 7 bases. J gave up 5 bases and V 5 bases, and 6 bases lay outside the gene matches. CDR1 and CDR2 from the germline V gene are SEHNR and FQNEAQ (reference sequence). The CDR3 contains 13 residues. The CDR3 DNA sequence: TGTGCCAGCAGCCCCTGGGAGGGGAACGAGCAGTACTTC. Residues: CASSPWEGNEQYF.

The rearrangement links TRBV6-1 to TRBJ2-2, with TRBD1 identical over 7 bases. CDR1 MNHNS and CDR2 SASEGT come from the germline V gene. The V gene end was trimmed by 4 bases and the J gene end by 3 bases; junction bases not matched to a gene: 5. The CDR3 is made up of 15 amino acids. The CDR3 nucleotides read TGTGCCAGCAGTGGGGACAGAAGATACACCGGGGAGCTGTTTTTT. Translated, it gives CASSGDRRYTGELFF.

V and J are TRBV29-1 and TRBJ1-1, with D unresolved. Germline V gene data show CDR1 as SQVTM and CDR2 as ANQGSEA. CDR3 length: 11 residues. Trimming removed 1 base from V and 3 bases from J, with 3 bases in between. CDR3 in amino acids: CSVEGDTEAFF. In DNA, the CDR3 is TGCAGCGTTGAAGGGGACACTGAAGCTTTCTTT.

In this sample, this clonotype turned up many times. The gene calls are TRBV5-5 and TRBJ1-2; D perhaps matches TRBD1 (6 bases). Trimming removed 0 bases from V and 5 bases from J, with 14 bases in between. The CDR3 sequence is 15 residues long. Germline lookup yields CDR1 SGHKS and CDR2 YYEKEE (reference sequence). CDR3 coding DNA: TGTGCCAGCAGCTTGGATGGTACCAGGGGTTATGGCTACACCTTC. Protein sequence: CASSLDGTRGYGYTF.

This clonotype was seen a few times. The rearrangement uses TRBV2 and TRBJ2-7, with D maybe TRBD2 (6 bases). CDR1 and CDR2 from the germline V gene are SNHLY and FYNNEI. V was trimmed by 3 bases and J by 2 bases, leaving 17 bases between them. The CDR3 covers 16 residues. The CDR3 nucleotides read TGTGCCAGCAGTGATGGCGGGGCGCACCAAACCTACGAGCAGTACTTC. It specifies CASSDGGAHQTYEQYF.

This clonotype was counted many times. This rearrangement joins TRBV29-1 to TRBJ2-1; no firm D call. The CDR3 covers 11 residues. The ends were cut back, 4 bases at V and 4 bases at J, with 5 bases in the middle. Germline V gives CDR1 SQVTM, CDR2 ANQGSEA. The CDR3 loop reads CSVVRYNEQFF. The DNA for the CDR3 is TGCAGCGTTGTGAGGTACAATGAGCAGTTCTTC.

Only one count was recorded for this clonotype. This chain links TRBV9 with TRBJ1-1; 10 bases are a match to TRBD1. Germline trimming cut 4 bases from V and 7 bases from J; bases unmatched to any gene: 4. CDR3 length: 13 amino acids. Germline assignment: CDR1 SGDLS and CDR2 YYNGEE. CDR3: CASSSTGGNEAFF. The CDR3 nucleotides read TGTGCCAGCAGCTCGACAGGGGGCAATGAAGCTTTCTTT.

The V and J genes are TRBV27 and TRBJ2-6, with D unclear. Trimming removed 3 bases at V and 0 bases at J, with 9 bases between. The CDR3 has 16 residues. Germline CDR1 MNHEY, CDR2 SMNVEV (reference sequence). CDR3 sequence reads: CASSLLGISGANVLTF. In DNA form, the CDR3 reads TGTGCCAGCAGTTTGTTGGGGATCTCTGGGGCCAACGTCCTGACTTTC.

The J gene is TRBJ1-2, the V gene TRBV19, with TRBD1 identical over 8 bases. There are 16 residues in the CDR3. CDR1 and CDR2 from the germline V gene are LNHDA and SQIVND (reference sequence). V lost 8 bases, J lost 4 bases, and 15 bases stayed unmatched. CDR3 DNA: TGTGCCAGTCACCTGGGACAGGTGAGCCTCATCTATGGCTACACCTTC. Its protein is CASHLGQVSLIYGYTF.

This clonotype came up a few times. V and J are TRBV5-1 and TRBJ2-1; D tentatively fits TRBD1 or TRBD2 (5 bases each). The CDR3 runs 14 residues. CDR1 SGHRS and CDR2 YFSETQ come from the germline V gene. Trimming removed 0 bases at V and 8 bases at J, with 12 bases between. CDR3 DNA sequence: TGCGCCAGCAGCTTGGGATCGGGGCTTGATGAGCAGTTCTTC. Translating gives CASSLGSGLDEQFF. Using reference TRBV5-1 and TRBJ2-1 for the parts outside the CDR3, the full variable domain is KAGVTQTPRYLIKTRGQQVTLSCSPISGHRSVSWYQQTPGQGLQFLFEYFSETQRNKGNFPGRFSGRQFSNSRSEMNVSTLELGDSALYLCASSLGSGLDEQFFGPGTRLTVL.

The V and J genes are TRBV30 and TRBJ1-1; D ambiguous. The V gene lost 4 bases and the J gene lost 0 bases, with 9 bases spanning the gap. In germline, CDR1 is GTSNPN, CDR2 SVGIG (reference sequence). The CDR3 sequence is 13 residues long. For the CDR3, the DNA is TGTGCCTGGAAGGCCAGCATGAACACTGAAGCTTTCTTT. It is translated as CAWKASMNTEAFF. Combining the CDR3 with reference TRBV30 and TRBJ1-1 gives the whole variable domain SQTIHQWPATLVQPVGSPLSLECTVEGTSNPNLYWYRQAAGRGLQLLFYSVGIGQISSEVPQNLSASRPQDRQFILSSKKLLLSDSGFYLCAWKASMNTEAFFGQGTRLTVV.

This clonotype was detected only a few times. V is TRBV9 and J is TRBJ1-1, with D uncertain. There are 15 residues in the CDR3. Germline V gives CDR1 SGDLS, CDR2 YYNGEE. The V and J ends lost 0 bases and 4 bases respectively, with 13 bases between them. In nucleotides, the CDR3 is TGTGCCAGCAGCGTAGGGGCCCTCGGGGTCACTGAAGCTTTCTTT. Protein product: CASSVGALGVTEAFF. Full variable domain (remainder filled in from reference TRBV9 and TRBJ1-1): DSGVTQTPKHLITATGQRVTLRCSPRSGDLSVYWYQQSLDQGLQFLIQYYNGEERAKGNILERFSAQQFPDLHSELNLSSLELGDSALYFCASSVGALGVTEAFFGQGTRLTVV.

This clonotype was picked up many times. J is TRBJ2-3 and V is TRBV7-6, with TRBD2 as a possible D gene (6 bases). The germline V and J ends were trimmed by 1 base and 1 base, with 12 bases remaining between them. The germline V gene has CDR1 SGHVS and CDR2 FNYEAQ. The CDR3 spans 16 residues. CDR3 region: CASSLGEAGRTDTQYF. CDR3 bases: TGTGCCAGCAGCTTAGGGGAAGCGGGCCGCACAGATACGCAGTATTTT.

This clonotype has ten or more counts. J is TRBJ1-1 and V is TRBV29-1; D gene uncertain. V lost 7 bases, J lost 4 bases, and 13 bases lay in between. The CDR3 extends over 12 amino acids. Germline V gene data show CDR1 as SQVTM and CDR2 as ANQGSEA. CDR3: CSATLISTEAFF. The DNA of the CDR3 is TGCAGCGCTACCCTGATCTCCACTGAAGCTTTCTTT. The full variable domain, its missing parts supplied by reference TRBV29-1 and TRBJ1-1, is SAVISQKPSRDICQRGTSLTIQCQVDSQVTMMFWYRQQPGQSLTLIATANQGSEATYESGFVIDKFPISRPNLTFSTLTVSNMSPEDSSIYLCSATLISTEAFFGQGTRLTVV.